This T cell receptor beta chain derives from a study of cytomegalovirus exposure and HLA in healthy donors. PCR employed 60 Vbeta and 13 Jbeta primers. Profiling relied on immunoSEQ multiplex PCR, and the TCRdb table lists in-frame clones only, not all of them. The data show 100,000 to 150,000 clones, 8.5% to 10% seen once. This clone was counted between two and nine times. Its antigen is not known. Points from the study as a whole: DRB1 had the most TCR associations and HLA-C the fewest, a later analysis found, with rates varying by HLA locus.

CDR1 SGHTA and CDR2 FQGNSA come from the germline V gene. J was trimmed by 9 bases and V by 1 base; bases with no gene match: 4. The length of the CDR3 is 15 residues. This chain uses TRBV7-2 with TRBJ2-1; 12 positions agree with TRBD2. The sample comprised PBMCs. The origin of this receptor is a middle-aged man in good health and CMV-seronegative. Written as DNA, the CDR3 is TGTGCCAGCAGCTTAGTGGCTAGCGGGGGGGCTGAGCAGTTCTTC. Its translation: CASSLVASGGAEQFF.